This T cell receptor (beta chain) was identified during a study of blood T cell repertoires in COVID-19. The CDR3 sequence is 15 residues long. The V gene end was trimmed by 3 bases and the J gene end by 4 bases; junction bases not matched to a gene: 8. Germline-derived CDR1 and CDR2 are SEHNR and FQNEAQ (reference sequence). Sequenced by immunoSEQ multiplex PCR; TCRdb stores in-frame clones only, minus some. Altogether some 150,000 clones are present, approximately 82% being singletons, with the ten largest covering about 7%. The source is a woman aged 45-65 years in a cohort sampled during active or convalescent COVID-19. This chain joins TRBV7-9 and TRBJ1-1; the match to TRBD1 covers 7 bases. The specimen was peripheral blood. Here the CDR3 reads CASSLGDSRRTEAFF. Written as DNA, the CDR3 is TGTGCCAGCAGCTTGGGGGACAGCCGGCGCACTGAAGCTTTCTTT.